Listed below are T cell receptor beta chains from one sample, sequenced in a study of identical twins. Each CDR3 protein is one row after TCRdb ran MiXCR on the 5' RACE reads. The sample consists of more than 1.5 million distinct CDR3 sequences, under 35% of them appearing once. The sequenced material came from cord blood. These receptors came from a newborn girl in good health. CDR3s include the opening cysteine and the closing phenylalanine or tryptophan. D genes are given only for firm matches. Clone size is shown for a subset of rows, as once, few, many or a class of expanded clone.

length: 14; D: TRBD1; V: TRBV30; size: once; J: TRBJ1-5; DNA: TGTGCCTGGGCCGACAGGGGGAGCAATCAGCCCCAGCATTTT; CDR3: CAWADRGSNQPQHF
length: 15; D: TRBD1; V: TRBV7-9; size: few; J: TRBJ2-7; DNA: TGTGCCAGCAGCTTCGGCGGGACAGGGGTTTACGAGCAGTACTTC; CDR3: CASSFGGTGVYEQYF
length: 14; D: TRBD1; V: TRBV19; size: .; J: TRBJ1-1; DNA: TGTGCCAGTACTGGGACAGGGGAGAACACTGAAGCTTTCTTT; CDR3: CASTGTGENTEAFF
length: 14; D: .; V: TRBV5-1; size: .; J: TRBJ1-1; DNA: TGCGCCAGCAGCTCCGTTGGTGGGAACACTGAAGCTTTCTTT; CDR3: CASSSVGGNTEAFF
length: 17; D: .; V: TRBV3-1; size: few; J: TRBJ2-7; DNA: TGTGCCAGCAGCCAAGAGGGGCCCCGAGACAGGACCTACGAGCAGTACTTC; CDR3: CASSQEGPRDRTYEQYF
length: 15; D: TRBD1; V: TRBV28; size: .; J: TRBJ2-1; DNA: TGTGCCAGCAGTGTTGGACAGGGGGCGCTGGGGACCCAGTTCTTC; CDR3: CASSVGQGALGTQFF
length: 14; D: TRBD1; V: TRBV6-6; size: .; J: TRBJ1-2; DNA: TGTGCCGGCAGTTACTCCCGGACAGGGTTGGGCTACACCTTC; CDR3: CAGSYSRTGLGYTF
length: 14; D: .; V: TRBV28; size: .; J: TRBJ1-2; DNA: TGTGCCAGCAGTTTACCGACTGTAACTTATGGCTACACCTTC; CDR3: CASSLPTVTYGYTF
length: 14; D: .; V: TRBV20-1; size: .; J: TRBJ2-1; DNA: TGCAGTGCTAGGCGTTCGGGGGTCTACAATGGGCAGTTCTTC; CDR3: CSARRSGVYNGQFF
length: 12; D: TRBD1; V: TRBV5-6; size: few; J: TRBJ2-7; DNA: TGTGCCAGCAGCCTGGGGACAGGGATTTCGTACTTC; CDR3: CASSLGTGISYF
length: 15; D: .; V: TRBV12-3/TRBV12-4; size: .; J: TRBJ2-1; DNA: TGTGCCAGCAGTCCACAGGATTCAGGAGAAGAGACCCAGTTCTTC; CDR3: CASSPQDSGEETQFF
length: 11; D: .; V: TRBV7-9; size: .; J: TRBJ1-2; DNA: TGTTCCATCGACAGAAACTATGGCTACACCTTC; CDR3: CSIDRNYGYTF
length: 15; D: .; V: TRBV3-1; size: .; J: TRBJ2-7; DNA: TGTGCCAGCAGCCAAGATTTTGGCGGCTCTACGGAGCAGTACTTC; CDR3: CASSQDFGGSTEQYF
length: 14; D: .; V: TRBV2; size: .; J: TRBJ2-3; DNA: TGTGCCAGCAACGGGGGCCGACGCACAGATACGCAGTATTTT; CDR3: CASNGGRRTDTQYF
length: 16; D: TRBD1; V: TRBV11-2; size: .; J: TRBJ1-5; DNA: TGTGCCAGCAGCTTAGTCCCCGGGACAGCAAATCAGCCCCAGCATTTT; CDR3: CASSLVPGTANQPQHF
length: 12; D: .; V: TRBV20-1; size: .; J: TRBJ2-1; DNA: TGCAGGGGGGTTGGGCGGTACAATGAGCAGTTCTTC; CDR3: CRGVGRYNEQFF
length: 14; D: .; V: TRBV5-1; size: .; J: TRBJ1-4; DNA: TGCACCAGCAGCTTGGGGCAGGGAGGTGAAAAACTGTTTTTT; CDR3: CTSSLGQGGEKLFF
length: 13; D: .; V: TRBV11-2; size: .; J: TRBJ2-5; DNA: TGTGCCAGCAGCCCCTCGACTGAAGAGACCCAGTACTTC; CDR3: CASSPSTEETQYF
length: 14; D: .; V: TRBV9; size: .; J: TRBJ1-1; DNA: TGTGCCAGCACCCATCCACAGGATAACACTGAAGCTTTCTTT; CDR3: CASTHPQDNTEAFF
length: 18; D: .; V: TRBV4-2; size: few; J: TRBJ2-1; DNA: TGTGCCAGCAGCCAAGACCCCCCATCCAGCGGACCTCGCGATGAGCAGTTCTTC; CDR3: CASSQDPPSSGPRDEQFF
length: 15; D: TRBD2; V: TRBV4-2; size: .; J: TRBJ2-7; DNA: TGTGCCAGCAGCCTAGGCCTAGCGGGGTGGAATGAGCAGTACTTC; CDR3: CASSLGLAGWNEQYF
length: 10; D: .; V: TRBV3-1; size: .; J: TRBJ2-5; DNA: TGTGCCGGCAGACAGGAGACCCAGTACTTC; CDR3: CAGRQETQYF
length: 13; D: .; V: TRBV19; size: few; J: TRBJ2-7; DNA: TGTGCCAGCAGTATCGACAGCTCCTACGAGCAGTACTTC; CDR3: CASSIDSSYEQYF
length: 16; D: TRBD1; V: TRBV5-1; size: .; J: TRBJ2-1; DNA: TGCGCCAGCAGCCCTTGGGTAGGGGGCGACTACAATGAGCAGTTCTTC; CDR3: CASSPWVGGDYNEQFF
length: 15; D: TRBD1; V: TRBV27; size: .; J: TRBJ2-1; DNA: TGTGCCAGCAGTCTACCCGGGACAGGGCACAATGAGCAGTTCTTC; CDR3: CASSLPGTGHNEQFF
length: 16; D: .; V: TRBV25-1; size: few; J: TRBJ1-2; DNA: TGTGCCAGCAGTGAGGGAAGTCCGGTTACTAACTATGGCTACACCTTC; CDR3: CASSEGSPVTNYGYTF
length: 13; D: TRBD1; V: TRBV20-1; size: .; J: TRBJ2-1; DNA: TGCAGTGCTATACAGGGGACCTACAATGAGCAGTTCTTC; CDR3: CSAIQGTYNEQFF